The 13 T cell receptor beta chains below come from one sample, sequenced in a study of blood T cell repertoires in COVID-19. The repertoire was sequenced with immunoSEQ multiplex PCR; TCRdb's copy has only in-frame clones and lacks some. This sample carries roughly 160,000 clones, roughly 88% of them seen once, and the ten largest clones take 13%. The sequencing sample was made of PBMCs or T cells enriched from blood (not recorded which). These receptors originate from a woman in her sixties or seventies who had recovered from COVID-19.

The V gene is TRBV6-5, the J gene TRBJ1-6, with 10 bases identical to TRBD1. The CDR3 has 14 amino acids. Germline V CDR1 and CDR2: MNHEY, SVGAGI. Unmatched junction bases numbered 6, after V lost 6 bases and J lost 10 bases. In DNA, the CDR3 is TGTGCCAGCAGAGGACAGGGGGTCTTATCACCCCTCCACTTT. This codes for CASRGQGVLSPLHF.

The V and J genes are TRBV30 and TRBJ1-3; 9 positions agree with TRBD1. Germline V gene data show CDR1 as GTSNPN and CDR2 as SVGIG (reference sequence). The CDR3 loop spans 13 amino acids. J was trimmed by 3 bases and V by 8 bases; bases with no gene match: 5. This CDR3 is CAAGTGLGNTIYF. Here the CDR3 DNA reads TGTGCCGCCGGGACAGGGCTTGGAAACACCATATATTTT.

The J gene is TRBJ1-5, the V gene TRBV7-9; D is possibly TRBD1 (6 bases). The CDR3 totals 16 residues. The V end was cut by 0 bases, the J end by 4 bases, with 13 bases between. Germline CDR1 SEHNR, CDR2 FQNEAQ (reference sequence). The DNA of the CDR3 is TGTGCCAGCAGCTTAGCCCTGGACAGCTCAAATCAGCCCCAGCATTTT. It is translated as CASSLALDSSNQPQHF. Full variable domain (remainder filled in from reference TRBV7-9 and TRBJ1-5): DTGVSQNPRHKITKRGQNVTFRCDPISEHNRLYWYRQTLGQGPEFLTYFQNEAQLEKSRLLSDRFSAERPKGSFSTLEIQRTEQGDSAMYLCASSLALDSSNQPQHFGDGTRLSIL.

This clone turned up a few times. The V gene is TRBV2, the J gene TRBJ1-2; D gene uncertain. Germline CDR1 reads SNHLY; CDR2 reads FYNNEI. The V end was cut by 11 bases, the J end by 0 bases, with 25 bases between. This CDR3 contains 17 residues. CDR3 amino acids: CASSVGQIKTSNYGYTF. The CDR3 DNA sequence: TGTGCCTCTTCGGTTGGGCAGATTAAAACCTCTAACTATGGCTACACCTTC.

The chain carries TRBV6-4 and TRBJ2-3, with 7 bases identical to TRBD2. Unmatched junction bases numbered 6, after V lost 5 bases and J lost 4 bases. Germline-derived CDR1 and CDR2 are MRHNA and SNTAGT. This CDR3 comprises 14 residues. In DNA, the CDR3 is TGTGCCAGCAGTCTCGGCGGGGGAGCAGATACGCAGTATTTT. Translating it yields CASSLGGGADTQYF.

This clone came up once. The chain combines TRBV7-2 with TRBJ2-3; D possibly corresponds to TRBD1 (5 bases). The V end was cut by 4 bases, the J end by 6 bases, with 20 bases between. The CDR3 contains 16 residues. Germline V CDR1 and CDR2: SGHTA, FQGNSA. Written as DNA, the CDR3 is TGTGCCAGCAGCTCAAGGCTGGCGGCAGGGCCGGATACGCAGTATTTT. Its protein product is CASSSRLAAGPDTQYF.

This clone has only a few counts. The genes are TRBV9 and TRBJ1-2, with D possibly TRBD1 on 6 matching bases. CDR3 length equals 13 residues. CDR1 is SGDLS and CDR2 is YYNGEE in the germline V gene. Trimming removed 4 bases from V and 7 bases from J, with 14 bases in between. The CDR3: CASSPREGGGYTF. In DNA, the CDR3 is TGTGCCAGCAGCCCCAGGGAAGGGGGTGGCTACACCTTC.

The rearrangement uses TRBV10-3 and TRBJ2-7, with 7 bases matching TRBD2. Germline assignment: CDR1 ENHRY and CDR2 SYGVKD. This CDR3 has 14 residues. The V gene end was trimmed by 6 bases and the J gene end by 2 bases; junction bases not matched to a gene: 7. CDR3 residues: CAIRPGDYTYEQYF. The CDR3 bases are TGTGCCATCAGACCCGGGGACTACACCTACGAGCAGTACTTC.

The chain is built from TRBV20-1 and TRBJ1-1; 8 bases line up with TRBD1. This CDR3 has 14 residues. Trimming removed 6 bases from V and 5 bases from J; junction bases left unmatched: 11. In germline, CDR1 is DFQATT, CDR2 SNEGSKA (reference sequence). The CDR3 coding sequence is TGCAGTGCCAGTACGCACAGGGGGGGGACTGAAGCTTTCTTT. Its translation: CSASTHRGGTEAFF.

This clone was seen only a few times. The chain is built from TRBV21-1 and TRBJ1-1. TRBV21-1 is an annotated pseudogene. The CDR3 contains 16 residues. The CDR3 loop reads CASSPVRGSMNTEAFF. As DNA, the CDR3 is TGTGCCAGCAGCCCCGTTCGGGGTTCAATGAACACTGAAGCTTTCTTT.

The V gene is TRBV27, the J gene TRBJ1-6; 7 bases are a match to TRBD1. The CDR3 length is 17 residues. Trimming at V came to 4 bases and at J to 0 bases, leaving 6 bases not matched to a gene. In germline, CDR1 is MNHEY, CDR2 SMNVEV (reference sequence). The CDR3 spells CASSSEGAFSYNSPLHF. The CDR3 region has the DNA TGTGCCAGCAGTTCAGAGGGGGCCTTCTCCTATAATTCACCCCTCCACTTT.

The gene calls are TRBV2 and TRBJ1-2; tentatively, D is TRBD1 (6 bases). The germline CDR1 and CDR2 sequences are SNHLY and FYNNEI. The CDR3 runs to 14 residues. V dropped 6 bases and J dropped 8 bases, with 19 bases sitting between them. The CDR3 here is CASSDLGQSRGYTF. CDR3 nucleotide sequence: TGTGCCAGCAGCGATCTAGGACAGTCGAGGGGCTACACCTTC. The entire variable domain, with the rest obtained from reference TRBV2 and TRBJ1-2, is as follows: EPEVTQTPSHQVTQMGQEVILRCVPISNHLYFYWYRQILGQKVEFLVSFYNNEISEKSEIFDDQFSVERPDGSNFTLKIRSTKLEDSAMYFCASSDLGQSRGYTFGSGTRLTVV.

This chain links TRBV2 with TRBJ2-1, with 10 bases fitting TRBD2. V shed 8 bases and J 8 bases; nucleotides not matched to a gene: 6. This CDR3 contains 13 residues. Germline-derived CDR1 and CDR2 are SNHLY and FYNNEI. As DNA, the CDR3 is TGTGCCAGCTTGCTAGCGGGGGAACATGAGCAGTTCTTC. Translated, it gives CASLLAGEHEQFF.